Reported below is one T cell receptor beta chain. The V and J ends lost 5 bases and 4 bases respectively, with 8 bases between them. Germline CDR1 is DFQATT and CDR2 is SNEGSKA (reference sequence). The CDR3 extends over 11 amino acids. This entry is derived from a study of blood T cell repertoires in COVID-19. In the study overall: COVID-19 samples, acute and convalescent, were from the United States, Italy and Spain. The cDNA or gDNA used as material had been derived from T cells, B-cell-depleted T cells, or PBMCs.

Authors' methods: For nucleated cells, counts were estimated from reference gene primer amplification. Assay: immunoSEQ multiplex PCR; the TCRdb copy retains only in-frame clones and omits some. The V and J calls and clone size are taken from that table; D and trimming were inferred from the DNA. Of some 160,000 clones listed, about 86% are singletons. V is TRBV20-1 and J is TRBJ1-2, with D unresolved. The TCR originated in a woman aged 65 to 85 who had recovered from COVID-19. The sample comprised peripheral blood. The CDR3 region is CSAGSPYGYTF. The CDR3, as DNA: TGCAGTGCTGGGAGCCCCTATGGCTACACCTTC.